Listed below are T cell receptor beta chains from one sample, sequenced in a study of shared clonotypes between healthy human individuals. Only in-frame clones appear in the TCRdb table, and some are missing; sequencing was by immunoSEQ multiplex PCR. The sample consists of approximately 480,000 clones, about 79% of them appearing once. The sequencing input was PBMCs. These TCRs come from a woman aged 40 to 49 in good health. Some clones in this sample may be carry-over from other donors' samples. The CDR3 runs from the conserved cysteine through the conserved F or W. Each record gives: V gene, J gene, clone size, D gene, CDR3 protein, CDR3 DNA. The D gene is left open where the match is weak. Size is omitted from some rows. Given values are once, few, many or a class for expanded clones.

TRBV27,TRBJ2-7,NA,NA,CASSSIGSRQSSSYEQYF,TGTGCCAGCAGCAGTATTGGTTCCCGACAATCGAGCTCCTACGAGCAGTACTTC
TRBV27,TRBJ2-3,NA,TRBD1,CASSLFWDRGRITDTQYF,TGTGCCAGCAGTTTATTTTGGGACAGGGGGCGCATCACAGATACGCAGTATTTT
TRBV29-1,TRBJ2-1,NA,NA,CSVGGIGLEQFF,TGCAGCGTGGGGGGAATAGGCTTAGAGCAGTTCTTC
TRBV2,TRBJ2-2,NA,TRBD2,CASRRLASGELFF,TGTGCCAGCAGAAGACTAGCGTCCGGGGAGCTGTTTTTT
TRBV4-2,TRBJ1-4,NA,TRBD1,CASSQTLQGANEKLFF,TGTGCCAGCAGCCAAACCCTACAGGGGGCTAATGAAAAACTGTTTTTT
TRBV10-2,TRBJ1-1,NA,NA,CASTGTLNTEAFF,TGCGCCAGCACCGGGACATTGAACACTGAAGCTTTCTTT
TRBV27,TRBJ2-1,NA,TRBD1,CASTHEGGALYNEQFF,TGTGCCAGCACCCACGAAGGGGGCGCGCTCTACAATGAGCAGTTCTTC
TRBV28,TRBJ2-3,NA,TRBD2,CASSLTVAGDTQYF,TGTGCCAGCAGTTTAACGGTAGCGGGAGATACGCAGTATTTT
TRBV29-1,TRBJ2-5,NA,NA,CSVGRAWGQETQYF,TGCAGCGTTGGGAGGGCCTGGGGGCAAGAGACCCAGTACTTC
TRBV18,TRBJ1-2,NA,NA,CASSPPGGYGYTF,TGTGCCAGCTCACCACCAGGGGGCTATGGCTACACCTTC
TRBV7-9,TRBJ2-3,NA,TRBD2,CASSLVLAGGPSTDTQYF,TGTGCCAGCAGCCTCGTGCTAGCGGGAGGGCCCAGCACAGATACGCAGTATTTT
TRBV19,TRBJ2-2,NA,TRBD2,CASSSPGLAVNTGELFF,TGTGCCAGTAGTTCCCCGGGGCTAGCGGTGAACACCGGGGAGCTGTTTTTT
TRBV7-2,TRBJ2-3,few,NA,CASSARLGGVFGLTQYF,TGTGCCAGCAGCGCTCGTCTGGGAGGCGTCTTCGGTTTGACGCAGTATTTT
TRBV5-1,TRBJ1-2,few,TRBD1,CASSFGQGQAGYTF,TGCGCCAGCAGCTTCGGACAGGGGCAAGCTGGCTACACCTTC
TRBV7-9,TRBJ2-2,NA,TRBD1,CASSPGTESVTGELFF,TGTGCCAGCAGCCCCGGGACAGAATCGGTCACCGGGGAGCTGTTTTTT
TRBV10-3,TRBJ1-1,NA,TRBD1,CAISPGTGTEAFF,TGTGCCATCAGCCCCGGGACAGGCACTGAAGCTTTCTTT
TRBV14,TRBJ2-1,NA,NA,CASSQSNSLVEQFF,TGTGCCAGCAGCCAATCTAATAGCTTAGTTGAGCAGTTCTTC
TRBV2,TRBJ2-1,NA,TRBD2,CASSLTSGYNEQFF,TGTGCCAGCAGTTTGACTAGCGGCTACAATGAGCAGTTCTTC
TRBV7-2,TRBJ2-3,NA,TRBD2,CASSTGTSGITDTQYF,TGTGCCAGCAGCACTGGGACTAGCGGGATTACAGATACGCAGTATTTT
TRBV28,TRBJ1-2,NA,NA,CASSPGAMIGYTF,TGTGCCAGCAGTCCCGGGGCGATGATAGGCTACACCTTC
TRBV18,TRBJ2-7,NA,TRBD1,CASSPDRAASYEQYF,TGTGCCAGCTCACCTGACAGGGCCGCTTCCTACGAGCAGTACTTC
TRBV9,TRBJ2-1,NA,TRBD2,CASSVEASGDNEQFF,TGTGCCAGCAGCGTAGAGGCTAGCGGGGACAATGAGCAGTTCTTC
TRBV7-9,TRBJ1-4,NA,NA,CASSLLAGASNEKLFF,TGTGCCAGCAGCTTATTAGCGGGGGCGTCGAATGAAAAACTGTTTTTT
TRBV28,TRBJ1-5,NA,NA,CASSTFRGGGNQPQHF,TGTGCCAGCAGCACTTTCAGGGGCGGGGGCAATCAGCCCCAGCATTTT
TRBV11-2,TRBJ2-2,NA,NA,CASSFEGAIGELFF,TGTGCCAGCAGCTTTGAAGGGGCTATCGGGGAGCTGTTTTTT
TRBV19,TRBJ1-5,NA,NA,CASSVQDNQPQHF,TGTGCCAGTAGTGTACAGGATAATCAGCCCCAGCATTTT
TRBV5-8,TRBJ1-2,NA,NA,CASSLRVRTAYSRRGYTF,TGTGCCAGCAGCTTGAGGGTCCGCACAGCCTATTCGAGAAGGGGCTACACCTTC
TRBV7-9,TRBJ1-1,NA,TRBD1,CASSGDRRLNTEAFF,TGTGCCAGCAGCGGGGACAGGAGATTGAACACTGAAGCTTTCTTT
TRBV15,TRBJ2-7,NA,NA,CATSSRHYEQYF,TGTGCCACCAGCAGCAGGCACTACGAGCAGTACTTC
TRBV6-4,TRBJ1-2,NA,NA,CASSAPQYPWGAGTYGYTF,TGTGCCAGCAGTGCCCCTCAATACCCGTGGGGGGCGGGAACATATGGCTACACCTTC
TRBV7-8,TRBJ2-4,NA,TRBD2,CASSLQAGGMTTLAKNIQYF,TGTGCCAGCAGCTTACAAGCGGGAGGGATGACAACCTTAGCCAAAAACATTCAGTACTTC
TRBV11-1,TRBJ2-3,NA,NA,CASSLLGTDTQYF,TGTGCCAGCAGCTTACTGGGCACAGATACGCAGTATTTT
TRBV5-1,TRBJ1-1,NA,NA,CASSLDGSFMNTEAFF,TGCGCCAGCAGCTTGGACGGTTCGTTCATGAACACTGAAGCTTTCTTT
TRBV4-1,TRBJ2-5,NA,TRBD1,CASSHAGTGVGETQYF,TGCGCCAGCAGCCATGCGGGGACAGGGGTAGGGGAGACCCAGTACTTC
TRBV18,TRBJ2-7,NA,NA,CASSPSELSSYEQYF,TGTGCCAGCTCACCGAGTGAACTGTCCTCCTACGAGCAGTACTTC
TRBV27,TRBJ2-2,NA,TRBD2,CASSSGPRGDTGELFF,TGTGCCAGCAGTTCCGGACCGCGGGGGGACACCGGGGAGCTGTTTTTT
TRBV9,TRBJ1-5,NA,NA,CASSVAGNQPQHF,TGTGCCAGCAGCGTAGCAGGGAATCAGCCCCAGCATTTT
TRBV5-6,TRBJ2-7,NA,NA,CASSPSPASSYEQYF,TGTGCCAGCAGTCCTAGCCCAGCGAGCTCCTACGAGCAGTACTTC
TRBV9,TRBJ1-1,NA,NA,CASSARRGPLLREGEAFF,TGTGCCAGCAGCGCTAGGCGGGGCCCCCTTTTGAGAGAGGGTGAAGCTTTCTTT
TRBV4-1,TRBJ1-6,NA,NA,CASSQVPLVRGENSPLHF,TGCGCCAGCAGCCAAGTCCCATTAGTTAGAGGGGAAAATTCACCCCTCCACTTT
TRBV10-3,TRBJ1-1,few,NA,CATAEIMNTEAFF,TGTGCCACCGCTGAGATCATGAACACTGAAGCTTTCTTT
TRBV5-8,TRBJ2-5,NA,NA,CASSLVGRVRETQYF,TGTGCCAGCAGCTTGGTAGGACGAGTTCGCGAGACCCAGTACTTC
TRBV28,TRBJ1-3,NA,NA,CASSLVGEITIYF,TGTGCCAGCAGTTTAGTTGGTGAGATCACCATATATTTT
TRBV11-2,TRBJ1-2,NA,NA,CASSPTGGRARANYGYTF,TGTGCCAGCAGCCCCACAGGTGGCAGGGCGAGAGCTAACTATGGCTACACCTTC
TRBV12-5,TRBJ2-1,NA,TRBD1,CASARTLGQDYNEQFF,TGTGCTAGTGCCCGGACCCTGGGACAGGACTACAATGAGCAGTTCTTC
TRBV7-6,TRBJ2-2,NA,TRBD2,CASSKLGLAANTGELFF,TGTGCCAGCAGCAAACTCGGACTAGCGGCTAACACCGGGGAGCTGTTTTTT
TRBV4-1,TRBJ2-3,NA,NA,CASSQGIDWDTDTQYF,TGCGCCAGCAGCCAAGGGATCGACTGGGACACAGATACGCAGTATTTT
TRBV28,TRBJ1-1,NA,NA,CASSLLRGSPEAFF,TGTGCCAGCAGTCTCCTAAGGGGATCCCCTGAAGCTTTCTTT
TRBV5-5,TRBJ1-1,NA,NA,CASSLFDRNTEAFF,TGTGCCAGCAGCCTCTTCGACAGGAACACTGAAGCTTTCTTT
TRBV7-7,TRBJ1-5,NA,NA,CASSLDSNQPQHF,TGTGCCAGCAGCTTAGATAGCAATCAGCCCCAGCATTTT
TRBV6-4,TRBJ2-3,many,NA,CASSPGLSTDTQYF,TGTGCCAGCAGTCCGGGACTTAGCACAGATACGCAGTATTTT
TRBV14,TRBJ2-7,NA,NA,CASSLRTLHGEQYF,TGTGCCAGCAGCCTAAGGACTCTTCATGGCGAGCAGTACTTC
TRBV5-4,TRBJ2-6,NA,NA,CASSLDFEVSGANVLTF,TGTGCCAGCAGCTTGGATTTTGAGGTCTCTGGGGCCAACGTCCTGACTTTC
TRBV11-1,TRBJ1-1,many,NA,CASSKTVMNTEAFF,TGTGCCAGCAGCAAGACAGTCATGAACACTGAAGCTTTCTTT
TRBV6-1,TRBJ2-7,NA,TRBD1,CASRRQGPEQYF,TGTGCCAGCAGAAGACAGGGCCCCGAGCAGTACTTC